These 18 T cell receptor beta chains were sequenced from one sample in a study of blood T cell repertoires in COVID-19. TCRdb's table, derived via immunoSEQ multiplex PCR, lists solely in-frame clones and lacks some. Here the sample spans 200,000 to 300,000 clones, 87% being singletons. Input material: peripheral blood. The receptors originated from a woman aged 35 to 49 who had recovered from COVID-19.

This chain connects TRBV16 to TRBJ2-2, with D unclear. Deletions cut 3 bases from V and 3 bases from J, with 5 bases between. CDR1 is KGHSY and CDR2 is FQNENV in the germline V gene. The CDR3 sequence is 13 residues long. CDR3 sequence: CASSHPDTGELFF. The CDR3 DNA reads TGTGCCAGCAGCCATCCGGACACCGGGGAGCTGTTTTTT.

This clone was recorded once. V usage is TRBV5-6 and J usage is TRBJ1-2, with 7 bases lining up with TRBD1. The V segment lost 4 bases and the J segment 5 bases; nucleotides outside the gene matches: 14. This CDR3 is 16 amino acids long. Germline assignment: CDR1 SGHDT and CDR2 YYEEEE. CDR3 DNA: TGTGCCAGCAGCCTTTCCCGGGACAGACCAATTTATGGCTACACCTTC. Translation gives CASSLSRDRPIYGYTF.

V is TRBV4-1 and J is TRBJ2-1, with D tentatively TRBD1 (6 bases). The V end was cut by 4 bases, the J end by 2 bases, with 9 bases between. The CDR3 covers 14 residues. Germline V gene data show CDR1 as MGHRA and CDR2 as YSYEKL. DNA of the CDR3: TGCGCCAGCAGCCCCTGGGACACCTACAATGAGCAGTTCTTC. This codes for CASSPWDTYNEQFF.

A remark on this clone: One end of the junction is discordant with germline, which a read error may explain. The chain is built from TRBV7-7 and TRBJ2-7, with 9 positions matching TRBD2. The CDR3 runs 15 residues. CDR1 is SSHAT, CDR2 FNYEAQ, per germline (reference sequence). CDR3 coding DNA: TGTGCTAGCAGCCCGATGCGGGGGGGTACTGGCGAGCAGTACTTC. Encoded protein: CASSPMRGGTGEQYF.

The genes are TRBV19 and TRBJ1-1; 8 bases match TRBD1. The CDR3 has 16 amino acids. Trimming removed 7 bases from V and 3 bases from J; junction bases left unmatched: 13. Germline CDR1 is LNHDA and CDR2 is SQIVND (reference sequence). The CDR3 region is CASTRKPTGGDTEAFF. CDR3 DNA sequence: TGTGCCAGTACTCGAAAGCCCACAGGGGGGGACACTGAAGCTTTCTTT.

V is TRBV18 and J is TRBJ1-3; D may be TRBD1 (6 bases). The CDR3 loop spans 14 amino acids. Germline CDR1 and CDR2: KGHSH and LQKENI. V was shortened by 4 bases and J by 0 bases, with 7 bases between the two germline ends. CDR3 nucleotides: TGTGCCAGCTCACAGGACAGCTCTGGAAACACCATATATTTT. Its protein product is CASSQDSSGNTIYF.

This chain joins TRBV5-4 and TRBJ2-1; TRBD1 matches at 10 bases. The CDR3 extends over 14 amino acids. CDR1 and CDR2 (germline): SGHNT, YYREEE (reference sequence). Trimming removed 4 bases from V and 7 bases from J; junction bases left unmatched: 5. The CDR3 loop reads CASSTRTGGNEQFF. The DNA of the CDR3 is TGTGCCAGCAGCACCCGGACAGGGGGTAATGAGCAGTTCTTC.

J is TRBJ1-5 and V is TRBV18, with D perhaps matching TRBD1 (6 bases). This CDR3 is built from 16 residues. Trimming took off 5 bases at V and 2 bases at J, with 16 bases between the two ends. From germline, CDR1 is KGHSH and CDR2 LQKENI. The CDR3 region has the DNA TGTGCCAGCTCATCAGGGGCGCCAACCGGCAATCAGCCCCAGCATTTT. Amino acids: CASSSGAPTGNQPQHF.

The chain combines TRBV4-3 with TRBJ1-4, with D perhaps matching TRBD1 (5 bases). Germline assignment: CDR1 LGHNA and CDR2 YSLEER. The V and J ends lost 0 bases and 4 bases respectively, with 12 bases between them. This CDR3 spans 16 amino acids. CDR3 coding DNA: TGCGCCAGCAGCCAAGATCTGTCACAGGTTAATGAAAAACTGTTTTTT. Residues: CASSQDLSQVNEKLFF.

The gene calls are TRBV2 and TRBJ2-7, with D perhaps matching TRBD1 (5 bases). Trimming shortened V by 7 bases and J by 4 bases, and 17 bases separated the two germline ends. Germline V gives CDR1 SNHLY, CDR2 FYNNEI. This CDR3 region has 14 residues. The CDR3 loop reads CASIRTTATYEQYF. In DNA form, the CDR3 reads TGTGCCAGCATAAGGACGACAGCCACTTACGAGCAGTACTTC.

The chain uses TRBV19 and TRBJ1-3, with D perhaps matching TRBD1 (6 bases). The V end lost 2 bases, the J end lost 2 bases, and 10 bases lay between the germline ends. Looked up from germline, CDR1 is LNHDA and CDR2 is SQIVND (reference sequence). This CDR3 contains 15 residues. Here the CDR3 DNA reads TGTGCCAGTAGTATACTACAGGGAACTGGAAACACCATATATTTT. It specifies CASSILQGTGNTIYF.

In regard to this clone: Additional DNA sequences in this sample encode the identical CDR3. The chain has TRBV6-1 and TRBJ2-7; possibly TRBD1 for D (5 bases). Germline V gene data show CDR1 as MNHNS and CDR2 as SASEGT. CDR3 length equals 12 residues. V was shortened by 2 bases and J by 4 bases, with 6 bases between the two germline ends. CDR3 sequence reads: CASSEQGYEQYF. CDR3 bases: TGTGCCAGCAGTGAACAGGGATACGAGCAGTACTTC.

CDR3: CASRGGQGADYGYTF. CDR3 nucleotide sequence: TGTGCCAGCAGGGGCGGACAGGGGGCGGACTATGGCTACACCTTC. The chain recombines TRBV6-6 with TRBJ1-2; TRBD1 matches 11 bases. Trimming took 6 bases from V and 3 from J; bases not matched to a gene: 6. The CDR3 has 15 amino acids. Germline CDR1 reads MNHNY; CDR2 reads SVGAGI (reference sequence).

The CDR3 nucleotides read TGTGCCAGCAGCGTGCGACAGGGCCTTGGAGGCTACACCTTC. The encoded protein is CASSVRQGLGGYTF. The rearrangement uses TRBV7-2 and TRBJ1-2; 7 bases are a match to TRBD1. The CDR3 consists of 14 residues. Germline values: CDR1 SGHTA, CDR2 FQGNSA. The trim removed 5 bases at V and 8 bases at J, leaving 11 bases unmatched.

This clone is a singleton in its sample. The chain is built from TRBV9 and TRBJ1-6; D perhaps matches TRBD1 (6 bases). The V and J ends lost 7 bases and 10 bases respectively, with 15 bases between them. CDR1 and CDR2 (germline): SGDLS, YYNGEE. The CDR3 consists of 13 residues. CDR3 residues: CASAGAGDSPLHF. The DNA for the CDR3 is TGTGCCAGCGCGGGGGCAGGGGACTCACCCCTCCACTTT.

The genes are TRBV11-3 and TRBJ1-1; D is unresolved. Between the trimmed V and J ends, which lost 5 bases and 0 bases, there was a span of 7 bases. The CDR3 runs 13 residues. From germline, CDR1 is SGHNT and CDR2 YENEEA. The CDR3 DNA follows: TGTGCCAGCAGCCGACATTTGAACACTGAAGCTTTCTTT. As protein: CASSRHLNTEAFF.

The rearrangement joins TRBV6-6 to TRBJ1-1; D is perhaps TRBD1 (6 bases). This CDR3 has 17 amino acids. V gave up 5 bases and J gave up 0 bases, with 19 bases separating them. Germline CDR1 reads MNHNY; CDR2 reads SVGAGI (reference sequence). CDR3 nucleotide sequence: TGTGCCAGCAGTCTCCTTTCGGACAGCAGAATGAACACTGAAGCTTTCTTT. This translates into CASSLLSDSRMNTEAFF.

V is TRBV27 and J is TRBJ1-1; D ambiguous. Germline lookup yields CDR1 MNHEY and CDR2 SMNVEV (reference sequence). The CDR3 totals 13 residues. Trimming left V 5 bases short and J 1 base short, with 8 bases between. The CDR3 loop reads CASSRSGNTEAFF. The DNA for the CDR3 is TGTGCCAGCAGTCGATCAGGGAACACTGAAGCTTTCTTT.